The 23 T cell receptor beta chains below come from one sample, sequenced in a study of beta chain features in type 1 diabetes (dated by TCRdb to 2016 to 2018). The study at large found these results: A moderate but significant shortening of TCRB CDR3 length was observed in type 1 diabetes patients in all four CD4+ subsets.

Library generation was performed with the immunoSEQ multiplex PCR assay. All of the isolated RNA was reverse transcribed with the High Capacity cDNA Reverse Transcription Kit, so expressed TCRB transcripts were sequenced. TCRdb re-hosts the immuneACCESS table, in-frame sequences only. Its copies lack some clones; in the studies checked, an unresolved V gene accounts for under half of them, and the cause for the rest is not known. Within this sample are 600,000 to 700,000 clones, with around 12% of them counted one time only. Around 0.12% of the sample is taken by the ten largest. The antigens for these receptors are not known. The sequenced material came from naive CD4+ T cells from blood. Sample cell subset or site, as interpreted from the label and publication: true naive CD4+ T cells. The receptors derive from a man between 25 and 39 years old with type 1 diabetes.

CDR3 sequence: CASSYSDGEGYTF. As DNA, the CDR3 is TGTGCCAGCAGTTACTCGGACGGGGAAGGCTACACCTTC. This chain links TRBV6-5 with TRBJ1-2; D is unclear. Germline lookup yields CDR1 MNHEY and CDR2 SVGAGI. The CDR3 consists of 13 residues. The ends were cut back, 0 bases at V and 8 bases at J, with 10 bases in the middle.

The chain recombines TRBV11-3 with TRBJ1-2; unclear D gene. Germline V lookup: CDR1 SGHNT, CDR2 YENEEA. Trimming took 5 bases from V and 8 from J, leaving 12 bases between them. The CDR3 covers 12 residues. CDR3 protein: CASSTDGFGYTF. CDR3 nucleotides: TGTGCCAGCAGCACGGACGGATTCGGCTACACCTTC.

This clone has just a few counts. The CDR3 bases are TGTGCCAGCAGGGTGGTGAGCTCCTATAATTCACCCCTCCACTTT. Translation: CASRVVSSYNSPLHF. The rearrangement joins TRBV21-1 to TRBJ1-6. TRBV21-1 is shown as a pseudogene. The CDR3 contains 15 residues.

The chain employs TRBV23-1 and TRBJ2-1; 10 bases line up with TRBD2. TRBV23-1 is reported as an ORF; its role is uncertain. V gave up 0 bases and J gave up 2 bases; unmatched junction bases: 16. CDR3 size: 21 residues. DNA of the CDR3: TGCGCCAGCAGTCAATCACGCGGTCAGGGACGGCTAGCGGGGGCCTACAATGAGCAGTTCTTC. Protein: CASSQSRGQGRLAGAYNEQFF.

The rearrangement uses TRBV19 and TRBJ1-2; D may be TRBD1 (6 bases). V was shortened by 2 bases and J by 3 bases, with 13 bases between the two germline ends. The CDR3 covers 15 residues. Germline V gene sequence: CDR1 LNHDA, CDR2 SQIVND (reference sequence). The CDR3: CASSILGHSDYGYTF. CDR3 nucleotide sequence: TGTGCCAGTAGTATATTGGGACATAGTGACTATGGCTACACCTTC.

This chain links TRBV7-8 with TRBJ2-3; a possible D gene is TRBD2 (6 bases). Germline-derived CDR1 and CDR2 are SGHVS and FQNEAQ. V dropped 1 base and J dropped 8 bases, with 10 bases sitting between them. This CDR3 spans 13 amino acids. CDR3 nucleotide sequence: TGTGCCAGCAGCTTAGAGCAGGGAGGTACGCAGTATTTT. It translates to CASSLEQGGTQYF. Variable domain in full (rest from reference TRBV7-8 and TRBJ2-3): GAGVSQSPRYKVAKRGQDVALRCDPISGHVSLFWYQQALGQGPEFLTYFQNEAQLDKSGLPSDRFFAERPEGSVSTLKIQRTQQEDSAVYLCASSLEQGGTQYFGPGTRLTVL.

On this clone itself: Other DNA sequences within the sample encode an identical CDR3. The V call is TRBV18, the J call TRBJ1-1, with D possibly being TRBD1 (5 bases). The CDR3 contains 13 residues. Germline V gives CDR1 KGHSH, CDR2 LQKENI. Trimming took 0 bases from V and 5 from J, leaving 7 bases between them. CDR3 DNA: TGTGCCAGCTCACCACCGGGGGGGACTGAAGCTTTCTTT. This translates into CASSPPGGTEAFF.

This sequence joins TRBV14 and TRBJ2-4, with TRBD2 identical over 11 bases. CDR1 and CDR2 (germline): SGHDN, FVKESK. The J segment lost 4 bases and the V segment lost 3 bases, leaving 5 bases of the junction unmatched. The CDR3 extends over 16 amino acids. For the CDR3, the DNA is TGTGCCAGCAGCCAGGCTAGCGGGGGGCTGAAAAACATTCAGTACTTC. It encodes CASSQASGGLKNIQYF.

The CDR3 nucleotides read TGTGCCAGCAGCGTAGGGACAGCCCTGAATCAGCCCCAGCATTTT. It yields the protein CASSVGTALNQPQHF. The rearrangement links TRBV9 to TRBJ1-5; weak D call: TRBD1 (6 bases). In germline, CDR1 is SGDLS, CDR2 YYNGEE. The V and J ends lost 0 bases and 4 bases respectively, with 11 bases between them. There are 15 residues in the CDR3.

The table lists this clone with a few counts. The gene calls are TRBV4-3 and TRBJ1-2, with D possibly TRBD1 on 5 matching bases. V was cut by 1 base and J by 5 bases, with 14 bases left in between. The V gene's germline CDR1 is LGHNA and CDR2 YSLEER. The CDR3 runs 15 residues. CDR3 DNA: TGCGCCAGCAGCCAAGGCTCGCAGGGAAGGTATGGCTACACCTTC. Amino acid sequence: CASSQGSQGRYGYTF.

This clone was counted between two and nine times. The chain carries TRBV10-3 and TRBJ2-5; TRBD1 or TRBD2 may be the D gene (6 bases each). The germline V gene encodes CDR1 ENHRY and CDR2 SYGVKD. This CDR3 spans 16 amino acids. Deletions cut 0 bases from V and 2 bases from J, with 13 bases between. The CDR3 coding sequence is TGTGCCATCAGTGAGTCGCCTCCGGGGGCGCAAGAGACCCAGTACTTC. It encodes CAISESPPGAQETQYF.

Only a few counts were recorded for this clone. The CDR3, as DNA: TGTGCCAGCAGCTTGGTTTTGGCTGGGGCCAACGTCCTGACTTTC. Its protein is CASSLVLAGANVLTF. The chain joins TRBV5-8 to TRBJ2-6; D remains ambiguous. Trimming cost V 0 bases and J 2 bases, with 6 bases left between them. This CDR3 contains 15 residues. Per the germline V gene, CDR1 is SGHTS and CDR2 is YDEGEE. Filled out from reference TRBV5-8 and TRBJ2-6, the complete variable domain reads EAGVTQSPTHLIKTRGQQATLRCSPISGHTSVYWYQQALGLGLQFLLWYDEGEERNRGNFPPRFSGRQFPNYSSELNVNALELEDSALYLCASSLVLAGANVLTFGAGSRLTVL.

The table lists this clone with a few counts. The V gene is TRBV7-9, the J gene TRBJ1-6; D is undetermined. CDR1 SEHNR and CDR2 FQNEAQ come from the germline V gene (reference sequence). V was cut by 1 base and J by 7 bases, with 11 bases left in between. The CDR3 length is 15 residues. The chain's CDR3 is CASSLVGQPNSPLHF. CDR3 coding DNA: TGTGCCAGCAGCTTAGTTGGGCAGCCCAATTCACCCCTCCACTTT.

The chain employs TRBV6-5 and TRBJ2-4; D possibly corresponds to TRBD2 (5 bases). Trimming left V 6 bases short and J 2 bases short, with 11 bases between. Germline V gives CDR1 MNHEY, CDR2 SVGAGI. This CDR3 spans 14 amino acids. The CDR3 region is CASSSGGSKNIQYF. The DNA for the CDR3 is TGTGCCAGCAGCTCCGGCGGGTCCAAAAACATTCAGTACTTC.

The rearrangement uses TRBV18 and TRBJ1-2; no clear D gene. The CDR3 sequence is 15 residues long. Germline CDR1 is KGHSH and CDR2 is LQKENI. The V gene lost 3 bases and the J gene lost 3 bases, with 14 bases spanning the gap. The CDR3, as DNA: TGTGCCAGCTCACCCCCAATGGAGGAGCACTATGGCTACACCTTC. Translation gives CASSPPMEEHYGYTF.

For this clone: Other DNA sequences of this sample code for an identical CDR3. The chain combines TRBV5-1 with TRBJ2-5, with 11 bases fitting TRBD2. The CDR3 runs to 16 residues. Germline trimming cut 0 bases from V and 2 bases from J; bases unmatched to any gene: 3. The germline gives CDR1 SGHRS, CDR2 YFSETQ. The chain's CDR3 is CASSLGTSGLQETQYF. The CDR3 DNA sequence: TGCGCCAGCAGCTTGGGGACTAGCGGGCTACAAGAGACCCAGTACTTC.

This chain uses TRBV18 with TRBJ1-5; D unclear. CDR3 length: 16 residues. V gave up 5 bases and J gave up 0 bases, with 14 bases separating them. CDR1 and CDR2 from the germline V gene are KGHSH and LQKENI. For the CDR3, the DNA is TGTGCCAGCTCATCCGGACCCGATTCTAGCAATCAGCCCCAGCATTTT. This gives the protein CASSSGPDSSNQPQHF.

This clone was detected only a few times. The J gene is TRBJ1-4, the V gene TRBV18; no definite D call. CDR1 KGHSH and CDR2 LQKENI come from the germline V gene. CDR3 length: 14 amino acids. V was clipped by 2 bases and J by 4 bases, with 8 bases between them. CDR3 protein: CASSPTGGNEKLFF. CDR3 DNA sequence: TGTGCCAGCTCACCAACCGGTGGTAATGAAAAACTGTTTTTT.

This clone was seen a handful of times. Additional DNA sequences in this sample encode the identical CDR3. V gene TRBV7-9 combines with J gene TRBJ2-7; no clear D gene. The CDR3 extends over 11 amino acids. Trimming stripped 5 bases from V and 4 bases from J, with 6 bases between. Per germline, CDR1 SEHNR and CDR2 FQNEAQ (reference sequence). The CDR3 protein is CASSPGYEQYF. CDR3 coding DNA: TGTGCCAGCAGCCCGGGTTACGAGCAGTACTTC.

This clone occurred a few times. The rearrangement joins TRBV7-2 to TRBJ2-3; TRBD2 aligns across 8 bases. Germline values: CDR1 SGHTA, CDR2 FQGNSA. V shed 5 bases, J shed 1 base, and the junction held 17 bases outside the gene matches. The CDR3 loop spans 19 amino acids. CDR3 region: CASSLRRLSSGRRTDTQYF. DNA of the CDR3: TGTGCCAGCAGCCTCCGCCGACTTTCTAGCGGGCGTCGCACAGATACGCAGTATTTT. Based on the CDR3 plus reference TRBV7-2 and TRBJ2-3, the full variable domain is GAGVSQSPSNKVTEKGKDVELRCDPISGHTALYWYRQSLGQGLEFLIYFQGNSAPDKSGLPSDRFSAERTGGSVSTLTIQRTQQEDSAVYLCASSLRRLSSGRRTDTQYFGPGTRLTVL.

This chain links TRBV6-6 with TRBJ2-4; 8 bases align to TRBD1. The germline V gene encodes CDR1 MNHNY and CDR2 SVGAGI (reference sequence). The V segment lost 6 bases and the J segment 6 bases; nucleotides outside the gene matches: 7. This CDR3 comprises 14 residues. The DNA of the CDR3 is TGTGCCAGCAGCCTCGGACAGGGAGTAAACATTCAGTACTTC. Its translation is CASSLGQGVNIQYF.

In its sample, this clone was seen a few times. CDR3: CASTIVQGSYNEQFF. CDR3 nucleotides: TGTGCCAGCACTATAGTACAGGGATCTTACAATGAGCAGTTCTTC. The chain links TRBV6-5 to TRBJ2-1, with D possibly being TRBD1 (6 bases). Germline values: CDR1 MNHEY, CDR2 SVGAGI. This CDR3 is built from 15 residues. V lost 7 bases and J lost 4, with 17 bases in between.

V and J are TRBV25-1 and TRBJ2-7, with D uncertain. The CDR3 is 14 amino acids. Trimming pared 1 base from V and 1 base from J, leaving 8 bases between. Per germline, CDR1 MGHDK and CDR2 SYGVNS. The CDR3 sequence: CASSESGRSYEQYF. DNA of the CDR3: TGTGCCAGCAGTGAATCAGGCCGATCCTACGAGCAGTACTTC.